This T cell receptor beta chain appears in the sequencing data of a study of T cell changes during pregnancy in multiple sclerosis (dated 2019 in TCRdb). Looking at the study overall: Changes in the T cell repertoire over the course of pregnancy were examined in this study in women with multiple sclerosis.

Based on the germline V gene, the CDR1 and CDR2 sequences are SGHDT and YYEEEE. The CDR3, cysteine through phenylalanine, is 15 amino acids long. CDR3 DNA is the only sequence kept; it has 45 bases, read in frame from the first base. V loses 4 bases at its end and J loses 5 bases; junction bases beyond the gene matches: 11. Library generation was performed with the immunoSEQ multiplex PCR assay. Drawn from immuneACCESS, this table holds only the in-frame rearrangements with V and J called that TCRdb kept. Clones are partly lost; checked studies trace under half to an unresolved V gene and leave the rest unexplained. This sample gives around 58,000 clones in total; about 90% of them show up just once. The ten biggest clones cover about 0.49% of the sample. In the case of this clone: Which antigen it targets is not known. Per-base quality was not reported, and no clone a single base away is much larger than it.

The TCR was taken from a female donor in good health, enrolled as a control in a pregnancy study. Here the chain combines TRBV5-6 and TRBJ2-5, and TRBD1 matches 7 of the central bases. The specimen comprised CD4+ T cells from peripheral blood mononuclear cells, sampled after pregnancy. The CDR3 reads CASSMFLTGRETQYF. The nucleotide sequence reads TGTGCCAGCAGCATGTTTTTGACAGGGCGGGAGACCCAGTACTTC.